This T cell receptor beta chain stems from a study of cytotoxic CD8 clonotypes in ibrutinib-treated CLL (dated by TCRdb to the early 2020s). Regarding the study in general: In this cohort, approximately 15 patients were treatment-naive and ten to eleven were relapsed/refractory, while about 17 had unmutated IGHV. Responses were partial in some 24 patients and complete in 2; after median 68 months follow-up, about 14 stayed in remission and roughly twelve progressed. Response samples were taken after a median of 12 months on treatment, ranging from about 6 to 36 months. An average of approximately 260,000 productive templates and around 100,000 productive rearrangements was obtained per sample. Longitudinal samples were obtainable from about 30% of the 86 participants in the trial. Cryopreserved peripheral blood mononuclear cells were obtained prior to treatment, at the time of response, and at either disease progression or sustained remission. Patients were still on ibrutinib when every remission and progressive disease sample was collected. Overall results and qualifications from the work: Public clonotypes were rare and either contracted or stayed stable during treatment, and the rise in clonality at ibrutinib response reflected the expansion of private clonotypes. Clonality increased at ibrutinib response, stayed stable in sustained remission, and fell back toward baseline at progression. Lymph node repertoires were not examined, and the timing of sampling was not matched between patients in sustained remission and those whose disease progressed. Baseline clonality exceeded that of age-matched healthy donors and correlated strongly with circulating CD8+ T-cell counts.

On a MiSeq, deep resolution sequencing aimed for a depth between 1 in 1 million and 1 in 200,000 T cells, with each clonotype covered 10x on average. The immunoSEQ hsTCRB Kit was used to generate TCR beta libraries. The authors processed their data as follows. Data were analyzed with ImmunoSEQ Data Assistant and ImmunoSEQ Analyzer, with V, D and J genes assigned per IMGT definitions. Clonality, which ranges from 0 to 1, was calculated as one minus the normalized Shannon entropy of productive rearrangement frequencies. Only overrepresented clonotypes making up at least 0.05% of each patient's repertoire were included in the public clonotype analysis. Repertoires from some 14 age-matched healthy donors in immuneACCESS were used as clonality controls. What TCRdb holds here is the immuneACCESS table cut down to in-frame rearrangements. Part of the clones is not present; checked against another copy, under half of the missing clones reflect an unresolved V gene, and the others are unexplained. Clonal size and the V and J genes are those of that table, whereas D and trimming came from the DNA. This sample is represented by 130,000 to 150,000 clones; 79% of them were singletons. Jointly, the top ten make up roughly 12% of the sample.

The label giving this sample's time point can be read as: about eleven months on ibrutinib. For TCR beta library preparation, approximately 2.2 micrograms of genomic DNA were isolated from cryopreserved PBMCs. High-throughput TCR beta sequencing was performed on longitudinal blood samples from CLL patients receiving ibrutinib monotherapy. The patients took part in an open-label, single-center phase 2 trial of ibrutinib monotherapy. The germline V gene yields MGHRA for CDR1 and YSYEKL for CDR2. The CDR3, from cysteine to phenylalanine, totals 16 residues. Kept here is only the CDR3 DNA, which spans 48 bases and is read in frame from base 1. V is pared back by 0 bases and J by 2 bases, with 11 bases lying between the germline termini. For this clone: Its antigen is currently not known. Per-nucleotide qualities are absent, and no much larger clonotype sits a single base away.

The chain was built from TRBV4-1 and TRBJ2-1; TRBD2 is a possible D gene, resting on 5 matching bases. This specimen was PBMCs, taken after 12 months of ibrutinib treatment. The receptor's source is a human donor with chronic lymphocytic leukemia. The nucleotide sequence reads as follows: TGCGCCAGCAGCCAAGATTTCAGCGGAGCCTACAATGAGCAGTTCTTC. Translated, this gives CASSQDFSGAYNEQFF.